This TCR beta chain was retrieved from a study of shared clonotypes between healthy human individuals. In the case of this clone: Its specificity is not known. The same CDR3 arises from other DNA sequences in this sample as well.

CDR1 is MNHEY, CDR2 SMNVEV, per germline (reference sequence). Trimming pared 1 base from V and 2 bases from J, leaving 9 bases between. The CDR3 is 14 amino acids. General study points: Compared with clonotypes that all four donors shared, non-shared clonotypes had lower generation probabilities. Naive CD4 clonotypes overlapped across several donors at roughly 5.1%.

CD8 cells regarded as naive lacked CD45RO, were positively chosen for CCR7, and omitted terminally differentiated effector memory CD45RA+ cells. Healthy and HIV-negative, the adult donors had no recent acute infections or vaccinations. This table comes from immunoSEQ multiplex PCR, and its TCRdb copy is limited to in-frame clones, with some not included. The sample contains about 1,900,000 clones, about 95% of which appear only once. Sequences were obtained from naive CD8+ T cells sorted from blood. The chain uses TRBV27 and TRBJ2-7, with D possibly called TRBD1 or TRBD2 (5 bases each). The receptor was derived from a man aged 18 to 30 in good health. As DNA, the CDR3 is TGTGCCAGCAGTTTATTGGGACGGACCTACGAGCAGTACTTC. Protein sequence: CASSLLGRTYEQYF.